A single sample is the source of the 8 T cell receptor beta chains below, sequenced in a study of long-term antiretroviral therapy in people with HIV. Version v3.0 of the immunoSEQ assay ran at survey level. The protocol was immunoSEQ multiplex PCR, while the TCRdb copy is restricted to in-frame clones and leaves out a portion. The sample lists approximately 20,000 clones; approximately 84% were seen once. The sequences come from unsorted PBMCs, collected 0.9 years after starting antiretroviral therapy. The receptors shown here come from a man younger than 35 with HIV.

The chain uses TRBV19 and TRBJ2-6; no firm D call. Germline-derived CDR1 and CDR2 are LNHDA and SQIVND (reference sequence). This CDR3 contains 13 residues. Deletions cut 6 bases from V and 1 base from J, with 4 bases between. CDR3 nucleotides: TGTGCCAGTAGATTTTCTGGGGCCAACGTCCTGACTTTC. The encoded protein is CASRFSGANVLTF.

The table lists this clone with a count of one. CDR3 DNA: TGTGCCAGCAGCTTATCAGGGGTGCTTGCCCTGAACACCGGGGAGCTGTTTTTT. Translated: CASSLSGVLALNTGELFF. V and J are TRBV5-6 and TRBJ2-2, with a weak D call TRBD1 (6 bases). CDR3 length: 18 amino acids. Germline V gene data show CDR1 as SGHDT and CDR2 as YYEEEE. V was pared by 2 bases and J by 1 base, with 18 bases between.

This chain uses TRBV28 with TRBJ2-5; 8 bases match TRBD1. CDR1 MDHEN and CDR2 SYDVKM come from the germline V gene. The V segment lost 5 bases and the J segment 3 bases; nucleotides outside the gene matches: 14. CDR3 length: 17 residues. For the CDR3, the DNA is TGTGCCAGCAGTCCCCACCTCCTCGGACAGGGCGAAGAGACCCAGTACTTC. Its protein is CASSPHLLGQGEETQYF. Combining the CDR3 with reference TRBV28 and TRBJ2-5 gives the whole variable domain DVKVTQSSRYLVKRTGEKVFLECVQDMDHENMFWYRQDPGLGLRLIYFSYDVKMKEKGDIPEGYSVSREKKERFSLILESASTNQTSMYLCASSPHLLGQGEETQYFGPGTRLLVL.

The chain has TRBV5-6 and TRBJ1-4; D ambiguous. The CDR3 covers 16 residues. V was shortened by 1 base and J by 4 bases, with 14 bases between the two germline ends. Germline V gives CDR1 SGHDT, CDR2 YYEEEE. For the CDR3, the DNA is TGTGCCAGCAGCTTGCAACCGGATTGGGGTAATGAAAAACTGTTTTTT. This translates into CASSLQPDWGNEKLFF.

The V gene is TRBV14, the J gene TRBJ1-2; 7 positions match TRBD1. This CDR3 contains 13 residues. Germline-derived CDR1 and CDR2 are SGHDN and FVKESK. J was trimmed by 10 bases and V by 3 bases; bases with no gene match: 8. This chain's CDR3 is CASSHTTGRAYTF. The DNA for the CDR3 is TGTGCCAGCAGCCATACGACAGGGAGGGCCTACACCTTC.

J is TRBJ1-2 and V is TRBV7-9; 12 positions agree with TRBD1. V lost 6 bases to trimming and J lost 6 bases; unmatched junction nucleotides: 5. The length of the CDR3 is 14 residues. Germline loops: CDR1 SEHNR, CDR2 FQNEAQ (reference sequence). The CDR3 region is CASSSGQGADGYTF. CDR3 DNA sequence: TGTGCCAGCAGTTCGGGACAGGGGGCTGATGGCTACACCTTC. Together with reference TRBV7-9 and TRBJ1-2, the CDR3 gives the full variable domain: DTGVSQNPRHKITKRGQNVTFRCDPISEHNRLYWYRQTLGQGPEFLTYFQNEAQLEKSRLLSDRFSAERPKGSFSTLEIQRTEQGDSAMYLCASSSGQGADGYTFGSGTRLTVV.

The J gene is TRBJ1-1, the V gene TRBV5-5; 7 bases map to TRBD1. Germline-derived CDR1 and CDR2 are SGHKS and YYEKEE (reference sequence). The CDR3 runs 13 residues. Germline trimming cut 0 bases from V and 6 bases from J; bases unmatched to any gene: 2. CDR3 amino acids: CASSLGDRAEAFF. In DNA, the CDR3 is TGTGCCAGCAGCTTGGGCGACAGGGCTGAAGCTTTCTTT.

This clone was seen once. The chain uses TRBV6-4 and TRBJ1-4; 8 bases line up with TRBD1. The CDR3 extends over 16 amino acids. Losses at the gene ends were 6 bases for V and 5 bases for J; bases not matched to a gene: 11. Germline V gene lookup returns CDR1 MRHNA and CDR2 SNTAGT. The CDR3 here is CASSPEGGQGNEKLFF. The CDR3 region has the DNA TGTGCCAGCAGCCCAGAGGGAGGACAGGGAAATGAAAAACTGTTTTTT.